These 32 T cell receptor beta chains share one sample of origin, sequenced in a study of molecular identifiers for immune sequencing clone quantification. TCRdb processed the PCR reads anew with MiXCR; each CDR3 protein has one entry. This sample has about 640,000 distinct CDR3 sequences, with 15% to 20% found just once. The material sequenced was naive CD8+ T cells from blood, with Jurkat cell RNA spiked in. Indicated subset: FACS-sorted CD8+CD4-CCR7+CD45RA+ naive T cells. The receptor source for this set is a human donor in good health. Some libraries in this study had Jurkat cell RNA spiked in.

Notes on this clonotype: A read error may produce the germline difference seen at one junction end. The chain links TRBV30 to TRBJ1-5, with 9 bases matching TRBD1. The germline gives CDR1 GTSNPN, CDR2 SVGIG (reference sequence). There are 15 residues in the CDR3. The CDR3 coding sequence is TGTGCCTGGAGTCTGGGACAGGGAAGCAATCGGCCCCAGCATTTT. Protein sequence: CAWSLGQGSNRPQHF. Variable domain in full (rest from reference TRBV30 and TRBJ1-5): SQTIHQWPATLVQPVGSPLSLECTVEGTSNPNLYWYRQAAGRGLQLLFYSVGIGQISSEVPQNLSASRPQDRQFILSSKKLLLSDSGFYLCAWSLGQGSNRPQHFGDGTRLSIL.

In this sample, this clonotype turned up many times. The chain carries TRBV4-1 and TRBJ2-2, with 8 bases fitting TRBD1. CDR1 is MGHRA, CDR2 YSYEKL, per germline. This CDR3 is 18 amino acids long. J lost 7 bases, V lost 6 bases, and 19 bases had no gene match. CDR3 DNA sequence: TGCGCCAGCAGACCAGCCAAGGGGGAACAGGGGGGTGGCGGGGAGCTGTTTTTT. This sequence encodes CASRPAKGEQGGGGELFF.

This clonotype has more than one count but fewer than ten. CDR3 protein: CASSPTSRGGYTF. In DNA form, the CDR3 reads TGTGCCAGCAGTCCCACATCACGGGGTGGCTACACCTTC. The chain uses TRBV12-3 or TRBV12-4 and TRBJ1-2; D not certain. There are 13 residues in the CDR3. V shed 5 bases and J shed 7 bases, with 14 bases lying between them.

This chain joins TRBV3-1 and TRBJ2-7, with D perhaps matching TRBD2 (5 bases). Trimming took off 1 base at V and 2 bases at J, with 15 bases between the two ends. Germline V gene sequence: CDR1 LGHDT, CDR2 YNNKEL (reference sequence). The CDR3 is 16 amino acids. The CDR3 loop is CASSQVASSRTYEQYF. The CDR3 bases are TGTGCCAGCAGCCAAGTAGCTAGCAGTAGGACCTACGAGCAGTACTTC.

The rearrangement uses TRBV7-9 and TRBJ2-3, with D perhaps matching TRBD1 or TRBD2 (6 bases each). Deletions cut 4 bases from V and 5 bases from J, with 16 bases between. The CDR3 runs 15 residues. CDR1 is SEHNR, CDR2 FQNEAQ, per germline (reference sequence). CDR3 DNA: TGTGCCAGCAGCTCTGCCTATGGAGGGGGAGATACGCAGTATTTT. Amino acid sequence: CASSSAYGGGDTQYF.

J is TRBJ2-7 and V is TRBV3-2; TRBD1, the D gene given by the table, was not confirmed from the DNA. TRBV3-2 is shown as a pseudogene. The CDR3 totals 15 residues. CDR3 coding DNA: TGTGCCAGCAGCCAAGCGGGACAGGCCTCCTACGAGCAGTACTTC. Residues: CASSQAGQASYEQYF.

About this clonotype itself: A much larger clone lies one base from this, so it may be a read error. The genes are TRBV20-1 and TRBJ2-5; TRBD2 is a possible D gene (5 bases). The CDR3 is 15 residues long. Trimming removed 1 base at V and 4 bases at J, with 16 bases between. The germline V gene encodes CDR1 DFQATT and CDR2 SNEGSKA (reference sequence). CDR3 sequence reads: CSARGLERAVETQYF. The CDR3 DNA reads TGCAGTGCTAGAGGTCTGGAGAGGGCCGTAGAGACCCAGTACTTC.

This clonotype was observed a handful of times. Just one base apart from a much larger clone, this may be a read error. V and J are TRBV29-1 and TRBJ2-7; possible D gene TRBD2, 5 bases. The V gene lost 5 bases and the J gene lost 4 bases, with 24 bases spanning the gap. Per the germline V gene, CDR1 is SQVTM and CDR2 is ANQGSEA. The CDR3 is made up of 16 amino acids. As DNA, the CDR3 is TGCAGCGTTATGGGTCTAGTGGGAGAAAGGAGGTACGAGCAGTACTTC. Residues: CSVMGLVGERRYEQYF.

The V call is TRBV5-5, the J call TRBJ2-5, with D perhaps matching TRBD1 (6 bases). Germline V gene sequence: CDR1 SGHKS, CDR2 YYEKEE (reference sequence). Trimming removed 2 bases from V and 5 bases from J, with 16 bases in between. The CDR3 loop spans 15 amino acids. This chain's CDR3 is CASSLPQGIYETQYF. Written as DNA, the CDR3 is TGTGCCAGCAGCTTACCACAGGGTATTTACGAGACCCAGTACTTC.

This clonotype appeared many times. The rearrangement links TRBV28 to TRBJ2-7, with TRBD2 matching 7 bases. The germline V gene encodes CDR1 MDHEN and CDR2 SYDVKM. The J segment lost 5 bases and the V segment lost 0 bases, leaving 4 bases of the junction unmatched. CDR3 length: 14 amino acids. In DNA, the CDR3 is TGTGCCAGCAGTTTATGGGGACTAAAAGACGAGCAGTACTTC. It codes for CASSLWGLKDEQYF.

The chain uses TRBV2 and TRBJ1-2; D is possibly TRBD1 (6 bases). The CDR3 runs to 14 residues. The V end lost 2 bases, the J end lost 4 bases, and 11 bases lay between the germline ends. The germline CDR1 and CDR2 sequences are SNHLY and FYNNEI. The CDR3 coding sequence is TGTGCCAGCAGTGAATCGAAGGGGGGCTATGGCTACACCTTC. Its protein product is CASSESKGGYGYTF. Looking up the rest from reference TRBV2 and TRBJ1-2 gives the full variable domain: EPEVTQTPSHQVTQMGQEVILRCVPISNHLYFYWYRQILGQKVEFLVSFYNNEISEKSEIFDDQFSVERPDGSNFTLKIRSTKLEDSAMYFCASSESKGGYGYTFGSGTRLTVV.

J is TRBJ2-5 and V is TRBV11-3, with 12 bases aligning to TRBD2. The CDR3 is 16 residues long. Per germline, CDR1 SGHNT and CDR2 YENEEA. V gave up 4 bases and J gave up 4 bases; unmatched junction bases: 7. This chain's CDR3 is CASSSGTSGPVETQYF. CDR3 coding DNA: TGTGCCAGCAGCTCAGGGACTAGCGGGCCAGTAGAGACCCAGTACTTC. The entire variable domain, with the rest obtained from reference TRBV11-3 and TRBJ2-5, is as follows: EAGVVQSPRYKIIEKKQPVAFWCNPISGHNTLYWYLQNLGQGPELLIRYENEEAVDDSQLPKDRFSAERLKGVDSTLKIQPAELGDSAVYLCASSSGTSGPVETQYFGPGTRLLVL.

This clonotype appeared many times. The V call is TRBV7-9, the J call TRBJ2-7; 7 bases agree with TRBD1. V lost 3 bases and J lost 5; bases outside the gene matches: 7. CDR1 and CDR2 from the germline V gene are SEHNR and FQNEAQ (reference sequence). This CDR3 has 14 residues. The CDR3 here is CASSLPTGMHEQYF. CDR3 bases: TGTGCCAGCAGCTTGCCGACAGGGATGCACGAGCAGTACTTC.

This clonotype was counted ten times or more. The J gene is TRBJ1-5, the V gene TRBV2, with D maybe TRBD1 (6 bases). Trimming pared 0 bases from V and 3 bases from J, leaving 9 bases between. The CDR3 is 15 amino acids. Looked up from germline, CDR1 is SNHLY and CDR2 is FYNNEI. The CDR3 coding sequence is TGTGCCAGCAGTGAAGCTTGGACAGACAATCAGCCCCAGCATTTT. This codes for CASSEAWTDNQPQHF.

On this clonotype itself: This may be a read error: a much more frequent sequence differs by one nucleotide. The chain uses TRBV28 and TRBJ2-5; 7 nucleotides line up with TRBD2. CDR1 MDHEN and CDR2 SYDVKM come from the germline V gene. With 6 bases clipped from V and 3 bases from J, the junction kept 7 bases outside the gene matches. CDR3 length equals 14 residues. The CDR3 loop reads CASREWGGKETQYF. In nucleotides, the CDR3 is TGTGCCAGCAGGGAGTGGGGGGGAAAAGAGACCCAGTACTTC.

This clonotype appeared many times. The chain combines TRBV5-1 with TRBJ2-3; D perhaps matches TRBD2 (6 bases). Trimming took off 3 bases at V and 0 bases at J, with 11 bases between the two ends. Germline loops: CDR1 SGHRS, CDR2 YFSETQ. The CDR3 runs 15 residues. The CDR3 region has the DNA TGCGCCAGCAGCTCCGGGACTCTAAGCACAGATACGCAGTATTTT. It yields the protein CASSSGTLSTDTQYF.

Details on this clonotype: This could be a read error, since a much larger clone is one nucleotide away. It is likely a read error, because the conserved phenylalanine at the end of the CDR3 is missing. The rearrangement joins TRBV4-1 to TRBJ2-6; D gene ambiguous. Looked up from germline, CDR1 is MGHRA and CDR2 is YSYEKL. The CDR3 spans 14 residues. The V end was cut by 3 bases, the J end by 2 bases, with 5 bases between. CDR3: CASSQVPGANVLTS. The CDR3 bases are TGCGCCAGCAGCCAGGTTCCTGGGGCCAACGTCCTGACTTCC.

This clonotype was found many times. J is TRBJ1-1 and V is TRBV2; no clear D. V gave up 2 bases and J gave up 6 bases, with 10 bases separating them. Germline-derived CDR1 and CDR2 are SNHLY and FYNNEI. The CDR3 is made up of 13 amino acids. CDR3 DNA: TGTGCCAGCAGTGAACTAGTTTCCCCTGAAGCTTTCTTT. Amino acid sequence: CASSELVSPEAFF.

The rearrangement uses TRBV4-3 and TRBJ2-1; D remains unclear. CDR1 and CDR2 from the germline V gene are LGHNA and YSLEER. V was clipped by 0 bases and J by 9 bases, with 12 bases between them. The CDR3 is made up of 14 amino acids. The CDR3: CASSQDPGFGEQFF. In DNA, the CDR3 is TGCGCCAGCAGCCAAGATCCCGGGTTTGGTGAGCAGTTCTTC.

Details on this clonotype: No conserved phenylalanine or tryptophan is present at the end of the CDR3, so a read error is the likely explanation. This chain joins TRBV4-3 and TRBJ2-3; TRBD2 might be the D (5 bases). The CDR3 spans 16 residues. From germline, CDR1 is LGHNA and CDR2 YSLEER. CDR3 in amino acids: CASGQALTVIADTQYL. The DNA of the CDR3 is TGCGCCAGCGGCCAAGCCCTGACGGTGATAGCGGATACGCAGTATCTT.

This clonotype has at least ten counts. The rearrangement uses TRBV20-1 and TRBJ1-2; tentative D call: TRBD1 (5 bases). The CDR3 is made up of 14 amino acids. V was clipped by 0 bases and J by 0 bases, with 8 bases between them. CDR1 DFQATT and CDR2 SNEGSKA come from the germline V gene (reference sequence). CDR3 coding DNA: TGCAGTGCTAGAGATCCGGGGGCTAACTATGGCTACACCTTC. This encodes CSARDPGANYGYTF.

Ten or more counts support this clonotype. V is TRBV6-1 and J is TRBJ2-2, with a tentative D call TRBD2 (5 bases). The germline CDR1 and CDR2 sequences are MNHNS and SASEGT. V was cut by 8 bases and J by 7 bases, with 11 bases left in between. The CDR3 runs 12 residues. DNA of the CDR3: TGTGCCAGCCATAGCGAGGTCGGGGAGCTGTTTTTT. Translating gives CASHSEVGELFF.

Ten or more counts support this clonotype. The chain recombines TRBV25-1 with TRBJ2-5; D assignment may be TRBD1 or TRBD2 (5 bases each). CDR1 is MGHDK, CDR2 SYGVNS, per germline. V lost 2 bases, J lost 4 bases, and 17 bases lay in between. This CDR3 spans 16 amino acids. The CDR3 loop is CASSERDAAPAETQYF. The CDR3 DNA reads TGTGCCAGCAGTGAACGGGACGCCGCTCCAGCAGAGACCCAGTACTTC. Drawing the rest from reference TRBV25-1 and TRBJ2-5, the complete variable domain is EADIYQTPRYLVIGTGKKITLECSQTMGHDKMYWYQQDPGMELHLIHYSYGVNSTEKGDLSSESTVSRIRTEHFPLTLESARPSHTSQYLCASSERDAAPAETQYFGPGTRLLVL.

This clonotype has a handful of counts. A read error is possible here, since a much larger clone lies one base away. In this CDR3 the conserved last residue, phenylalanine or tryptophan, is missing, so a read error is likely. The CDR3 DNA is TGTGCCAGCAGTTTTTCGGGGGCTAGCAATCAGCCCCAGCATCTT. Protein product: CASSFSGASNQPQHL. The rearrangement joins TRBV12-3 or TRBV12-4 to TRBJ1-5; D might be TRBD1 (6 bases). The V end lost 3 bases, the J end lost 0 bases, and 9 bases lay between the germline ends. This CDR3 has 15 amino acids.

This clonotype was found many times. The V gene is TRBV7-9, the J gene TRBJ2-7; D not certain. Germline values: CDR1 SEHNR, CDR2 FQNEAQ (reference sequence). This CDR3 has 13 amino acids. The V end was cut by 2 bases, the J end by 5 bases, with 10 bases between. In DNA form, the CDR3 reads TGTGCCAGCAGCTTAATACAGCACAACGAGCAGTACTTC. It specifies CASSLIQHNEQYF.

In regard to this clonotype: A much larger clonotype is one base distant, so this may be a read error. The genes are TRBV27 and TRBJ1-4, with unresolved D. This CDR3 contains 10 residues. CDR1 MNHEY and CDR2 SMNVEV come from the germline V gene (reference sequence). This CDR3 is CASRREKLSF. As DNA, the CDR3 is TGTGCCAGCAGGAGGGAAAAACTGTCTTTT.

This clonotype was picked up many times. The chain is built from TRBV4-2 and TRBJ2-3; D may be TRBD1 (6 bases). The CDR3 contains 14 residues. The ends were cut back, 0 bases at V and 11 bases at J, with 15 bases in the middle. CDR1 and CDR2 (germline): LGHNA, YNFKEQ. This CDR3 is CASSQDVGGRGQYF. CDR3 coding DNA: TGTGCCAGCAGCCAAGATGTAGGGGGAAGAGGGCAGTATTTT.

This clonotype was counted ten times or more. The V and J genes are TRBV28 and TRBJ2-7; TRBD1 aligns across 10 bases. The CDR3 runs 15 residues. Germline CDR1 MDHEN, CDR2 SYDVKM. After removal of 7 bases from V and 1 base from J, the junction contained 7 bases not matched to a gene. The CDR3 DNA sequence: TGTGCCAGCACCCAGGGACAGGGGCCATCCTACGAGCAGTACTTC. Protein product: CASTQGQGPSYEQYF.

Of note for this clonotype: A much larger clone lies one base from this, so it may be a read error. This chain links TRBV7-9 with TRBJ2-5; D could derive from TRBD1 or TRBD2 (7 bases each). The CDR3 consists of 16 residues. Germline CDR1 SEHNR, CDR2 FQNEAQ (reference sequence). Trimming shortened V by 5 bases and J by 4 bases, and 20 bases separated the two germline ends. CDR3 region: CASSPPVRGGRETQYF. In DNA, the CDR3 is TGTGCCAGCAGCCCTCCCGTCAGGGGGGGCAGAGAGACCCAGTACTTC.

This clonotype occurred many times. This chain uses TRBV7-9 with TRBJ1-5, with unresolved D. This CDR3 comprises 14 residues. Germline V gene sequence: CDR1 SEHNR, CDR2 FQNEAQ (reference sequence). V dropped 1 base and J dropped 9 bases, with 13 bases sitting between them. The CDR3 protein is CASSLGKEPLPQHF. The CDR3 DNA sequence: TGTGCCAGCAGCTTAGGAAAGGAGCCTTTGCCCCAGCATTTT.

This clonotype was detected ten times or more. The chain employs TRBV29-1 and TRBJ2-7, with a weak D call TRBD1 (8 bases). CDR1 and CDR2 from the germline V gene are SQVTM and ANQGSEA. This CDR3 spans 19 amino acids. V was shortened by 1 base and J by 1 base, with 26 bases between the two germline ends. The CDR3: CSVEGWAGGTGLFSYEQYF. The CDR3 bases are TGCAGCGTTGAAGGATGGGCCGGGGGGACAGGACTTTTTTCCTACGAGCAGTACTTC.

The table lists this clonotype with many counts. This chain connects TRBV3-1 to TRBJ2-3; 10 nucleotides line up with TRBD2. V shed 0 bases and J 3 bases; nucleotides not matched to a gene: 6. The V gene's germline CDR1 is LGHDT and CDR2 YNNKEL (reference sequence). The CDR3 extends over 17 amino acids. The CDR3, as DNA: TGTGCCAGCAGCCAAGATACCCTAGCGGGGGTGACAGATACGCAGTATTTT. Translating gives CASSQDTLAGVTDTQYF.